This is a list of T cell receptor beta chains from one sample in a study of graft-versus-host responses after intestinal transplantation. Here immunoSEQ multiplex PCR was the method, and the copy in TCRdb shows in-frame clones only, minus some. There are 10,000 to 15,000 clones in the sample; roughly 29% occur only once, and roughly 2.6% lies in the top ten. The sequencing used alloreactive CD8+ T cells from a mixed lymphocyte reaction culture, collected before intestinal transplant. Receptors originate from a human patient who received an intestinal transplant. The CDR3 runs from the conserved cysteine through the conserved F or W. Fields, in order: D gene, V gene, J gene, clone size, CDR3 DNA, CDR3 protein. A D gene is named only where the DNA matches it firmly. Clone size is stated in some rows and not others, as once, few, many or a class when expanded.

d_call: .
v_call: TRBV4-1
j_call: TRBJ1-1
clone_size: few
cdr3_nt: TGCGCCAGCAGCCGACAAAGCGGGGGGTCACGCGGCGCTGAAGCTTTCTTT
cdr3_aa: CASSRQSGGSRGAEAFF

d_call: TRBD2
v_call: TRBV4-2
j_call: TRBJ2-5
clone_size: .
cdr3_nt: TGTGCCAGCAGCCAAGAGGGGACTAGCGGGAGCTCGAAGACCCAGTACTTC
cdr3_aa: CASSQEGTSGSSKTQYF

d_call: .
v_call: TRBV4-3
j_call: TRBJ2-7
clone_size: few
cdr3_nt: TGCGCCAGCAGCCAAGATAGGGAGCAGATCTACGAGCAGTACTTC
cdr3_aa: CASSQDREQIYEQYF

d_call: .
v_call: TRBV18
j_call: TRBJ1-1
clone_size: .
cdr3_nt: TGTGCCAGCTCACCAATCCAGGGCCGTAGCACTGAAGCTTTCTTT
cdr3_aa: CASSPIQGRSTEAFF

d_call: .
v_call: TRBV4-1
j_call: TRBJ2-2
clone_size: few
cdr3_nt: TGCGCCAGCAGCCAAGAGCCCCCCGGGACCGGGGAGCTGTTTTTT
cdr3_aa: CASSQEPPGTGELFF

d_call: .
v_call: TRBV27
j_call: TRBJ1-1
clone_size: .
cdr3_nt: TGTGCCAGCAGTTTGGGCGCGAACACTGAAGCTTTCTTT
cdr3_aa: CASSLGANTEAFF

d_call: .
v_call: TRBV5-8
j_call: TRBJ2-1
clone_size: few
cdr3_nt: TGTGCCAGCAGCTCGAACCGGGACAGGGAGGTACTAGCGGGAACTAATGAGCAGTTCTTC
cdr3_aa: CASSSNRDREVLAGTNEQFF

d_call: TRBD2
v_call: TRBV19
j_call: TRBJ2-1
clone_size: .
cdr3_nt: TGTGCCAGTAGATGGGAAACCGGACTAGCGGGAGATGAGCAGTTCTTC
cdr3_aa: CASRWETGLAGDEQFF

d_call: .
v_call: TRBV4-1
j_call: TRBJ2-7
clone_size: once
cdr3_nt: TGTGCCAGCAGCTCCGGGACGAGCCCCTACGAGCAGTACTTC
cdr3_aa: CASSSGTSPYEQYF

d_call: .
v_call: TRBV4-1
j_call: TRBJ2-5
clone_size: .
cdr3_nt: TGCGCCAGCAGCCTCGTTCCAGAGCAGCGAGAGACCCAGTACTTC
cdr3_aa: CASSLVPEQRETQYF

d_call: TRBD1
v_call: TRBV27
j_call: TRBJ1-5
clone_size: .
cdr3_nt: TGTGCCAGCGGAAGACAGGGCTTCAATCAGCCCCAGCATTTT
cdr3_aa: CASGRQGFNQPQHF

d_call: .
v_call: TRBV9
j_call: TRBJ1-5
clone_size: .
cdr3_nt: TGTGCCAGCAGCGCGGTCGACGGCCTACGGAGACAATCAGCCCAGCATTTT
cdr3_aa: CASSAVDGLRRQSAQHF

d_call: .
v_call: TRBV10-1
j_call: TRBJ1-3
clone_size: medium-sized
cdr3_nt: TGCGCCAGGGACCCTCCGGGGGGTGGAGACACCATATATTTT
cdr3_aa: CARDPPGGGDTIYF

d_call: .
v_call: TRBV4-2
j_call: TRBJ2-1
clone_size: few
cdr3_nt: TGTGCCAGCAGCCAAGATCCCGGGACGCAAAACTACAATGAGCAGTTCTTC
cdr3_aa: CASSQDPGTQNYNEQFF

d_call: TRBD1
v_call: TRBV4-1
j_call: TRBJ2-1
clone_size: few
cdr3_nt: TGCGCCAGCAGCCTGTTGACAGGGGAGATTAGGAATGAGCAGTTCTTC
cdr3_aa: CASSLLTGEIRNEQFF

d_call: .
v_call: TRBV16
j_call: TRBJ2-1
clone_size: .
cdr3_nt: TGTGCCAGCAGCCCCCTTGGGGAGTACAATGAGCAGTTCTTC
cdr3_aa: CASSPLGEYNEQFF

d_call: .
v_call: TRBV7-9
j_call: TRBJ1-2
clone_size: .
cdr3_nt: TGTGCCAGCAGCTTAGTAGGGGAAGCGGATGGCTACACCTTC
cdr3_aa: CASSLVGEADGYTF

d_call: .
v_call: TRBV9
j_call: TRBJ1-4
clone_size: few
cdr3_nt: TGTGCCAGCAGCGGACATAATGAAAAACTGTTTTTT
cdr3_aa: CASSGHNEKLFF

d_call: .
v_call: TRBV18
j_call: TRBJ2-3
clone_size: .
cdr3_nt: TGTGCCAGCTCACCAGCGGGGGCGATCACAGATACGCAGTATTTT
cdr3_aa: CASSPAGAITDTQYF

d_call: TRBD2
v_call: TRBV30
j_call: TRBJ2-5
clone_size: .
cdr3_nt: TGTGCCTGGAGTGTCCGGGCTAGCGGGAGGAAGACCCAGTACTTC
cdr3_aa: CAWSVRASGRKTQYF

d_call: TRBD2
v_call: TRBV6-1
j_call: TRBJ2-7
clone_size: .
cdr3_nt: TGTGCCAGCAGTCGACTAGCGGGAGGGATTGAGCAGTACTTC
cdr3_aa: CASSRLAGGIEQYF

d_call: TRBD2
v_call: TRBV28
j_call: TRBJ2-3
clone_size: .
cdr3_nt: TGTGCCAGCAGTTTATTGGTAGCGGGAGGGCCTCTCCACACAGATACGCAGTATTTT
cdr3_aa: CASSLLVAGGPLHTDTQYF

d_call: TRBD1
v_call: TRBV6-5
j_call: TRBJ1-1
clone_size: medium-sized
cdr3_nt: TGTGCCAGCAGTGAGTCTCAGGGGGCAACTGAAGCTTTCTTT
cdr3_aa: CASSESQGATEAFF

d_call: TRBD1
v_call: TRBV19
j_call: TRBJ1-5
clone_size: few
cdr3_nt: TGTGCCAGTAGTCTTAGCACAGGGGGGAATCAGCCCCAGCATTTT
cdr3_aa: CASSLSTGGNQPQHF

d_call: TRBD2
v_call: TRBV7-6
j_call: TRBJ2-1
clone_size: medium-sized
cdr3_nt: TGTGCCAGCAGCCTGGGGACTAGCGGTGTTTACAATGAGCAGTTCTTC
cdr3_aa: CASSLGTSGVYNEQFF

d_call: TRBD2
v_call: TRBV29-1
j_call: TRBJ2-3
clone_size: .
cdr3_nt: TGCAGCGTTGATGGGGCGGTGACTAGCGGGATAGCAGATACGCAGTATTTT
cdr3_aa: CSVDGAVTSGIADTQYF

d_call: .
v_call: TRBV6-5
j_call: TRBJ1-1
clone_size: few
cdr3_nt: TGTGCCAGCAGTTACTCGACTGGGGGCGGCACTGAAGCTTTCTTT
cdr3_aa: CASSYSTGGGTEAFF

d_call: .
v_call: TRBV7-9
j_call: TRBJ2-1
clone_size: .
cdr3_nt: TGTGCCAGCAGCTTAATCCGGGGGCCCAATGAGCAGTTCTTC
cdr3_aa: CASSLIRGPNEQFF

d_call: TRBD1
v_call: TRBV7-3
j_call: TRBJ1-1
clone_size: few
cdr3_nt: TGTGCCAGCAGCCCCGGACAGGGGGTTTGGACTGAAGCTTTCTTT
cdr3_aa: CASSPGQGVWTEAFF

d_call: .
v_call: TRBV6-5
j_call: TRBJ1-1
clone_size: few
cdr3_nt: TGTGCCAGCAGTTACAGGCTTGAAGCTTTCTTT
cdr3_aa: CASSYRLEAFF

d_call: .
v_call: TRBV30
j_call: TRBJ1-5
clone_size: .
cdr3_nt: TGTGCCTGGAGTGACGTAGGGATCAATCAGCCCCAGCATTTT
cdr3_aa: CAWSDVGINQPQHF

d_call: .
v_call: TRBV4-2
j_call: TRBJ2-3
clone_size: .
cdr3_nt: TGTGCCAGCAGCCAAGAGAGTGGGGGTTCAGATACGCAGTATTTT
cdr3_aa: CASSQESGGSDTQYF

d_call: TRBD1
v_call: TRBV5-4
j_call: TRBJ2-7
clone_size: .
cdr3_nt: TGTGCCAGCAGCCGCGGGACAGGGTTCTACGAGCAGTACTTC
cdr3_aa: CASSRGTGFYEQYF

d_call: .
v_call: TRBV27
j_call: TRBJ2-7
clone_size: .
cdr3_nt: TGTGCCAGCAGTTTGCAGGCCCCCTACGAGCAGTACTTC
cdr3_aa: CASSLQAPYEQYF

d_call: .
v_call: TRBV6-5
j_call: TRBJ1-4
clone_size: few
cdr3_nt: TGTGCCAGCAGTTACGCATACACTAATGAAAAACTGTTTTTT
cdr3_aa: CASSYAYTNEKLFF

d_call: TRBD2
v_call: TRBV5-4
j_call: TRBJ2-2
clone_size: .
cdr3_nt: TGTGCCAGCAGCTCCGGACTAGCGGGGAACACCGGGGAGCTGTTTTTT
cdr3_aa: CASSSGLAGNTGELFF

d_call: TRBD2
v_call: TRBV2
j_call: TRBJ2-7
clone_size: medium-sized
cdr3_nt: TGTGCCAGCTCGGGTCTAGCGGGGGGCGACTACGAGCAGTACTTC
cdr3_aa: CASSGLAGGDYEQYF

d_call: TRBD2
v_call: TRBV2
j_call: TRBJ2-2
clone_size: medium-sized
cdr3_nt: TGTGCCAGCTTGATCTCTCACGGGGGGGCCTCCGGGGAGCTGTTTTTT
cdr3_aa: CASLISHGGASGELFF

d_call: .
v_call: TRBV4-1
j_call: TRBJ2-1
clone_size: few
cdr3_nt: TGCGCCAGCAGCTTCCGGGACGGCTACAATGAGCAGTTCTTC
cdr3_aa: CASSFRDGYNEQFF

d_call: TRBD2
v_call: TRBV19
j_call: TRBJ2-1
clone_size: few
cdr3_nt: TGTGCCAGTAGTATGTCCCTAGCGGGGGGGCGAGAGCAGTTCTTC
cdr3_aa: CASSMSLAGGREQFF

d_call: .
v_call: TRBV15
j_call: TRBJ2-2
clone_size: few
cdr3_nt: TGTGCCACCCGCAGCACGAACACCGGGGAGCTGTTTTTT
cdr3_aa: CATRSTNTGELFF

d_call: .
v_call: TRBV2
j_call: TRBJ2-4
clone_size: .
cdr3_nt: TGTGCCCGCAGTGAAGCGCTCTGGAGGGGGCGGAACCCGGGGAACATTCAGTACTTC
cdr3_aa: CARSEALWRGRNPGNIQYF

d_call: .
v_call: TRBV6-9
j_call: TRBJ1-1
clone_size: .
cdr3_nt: TGTGCCAGCCAAGACAGGACGCTTGAAGCTTTCTTT
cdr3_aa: CASQDRTLEAFF